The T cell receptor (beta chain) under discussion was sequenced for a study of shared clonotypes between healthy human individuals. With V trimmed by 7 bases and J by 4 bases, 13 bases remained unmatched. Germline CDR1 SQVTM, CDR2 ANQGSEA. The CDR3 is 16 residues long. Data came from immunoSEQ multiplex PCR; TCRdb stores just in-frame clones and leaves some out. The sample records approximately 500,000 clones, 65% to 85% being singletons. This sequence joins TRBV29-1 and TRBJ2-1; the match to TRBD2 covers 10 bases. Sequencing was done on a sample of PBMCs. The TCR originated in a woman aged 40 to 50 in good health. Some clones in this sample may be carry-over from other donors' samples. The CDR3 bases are TGCAGCGCCGACAACGGGACTAGCGCGACTTACAATGAGCAGTTCTTC. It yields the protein CSADNGTSATYNEQFF.